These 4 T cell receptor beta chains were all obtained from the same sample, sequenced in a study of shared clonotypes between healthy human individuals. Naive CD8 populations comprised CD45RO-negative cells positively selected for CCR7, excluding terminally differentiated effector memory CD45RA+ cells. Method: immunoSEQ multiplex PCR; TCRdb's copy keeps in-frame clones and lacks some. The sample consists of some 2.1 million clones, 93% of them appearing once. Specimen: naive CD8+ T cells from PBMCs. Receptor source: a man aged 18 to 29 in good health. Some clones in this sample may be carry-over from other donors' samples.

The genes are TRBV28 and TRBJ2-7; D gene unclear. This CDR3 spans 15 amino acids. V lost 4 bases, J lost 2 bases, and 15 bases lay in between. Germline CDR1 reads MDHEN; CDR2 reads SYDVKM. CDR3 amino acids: CASSSPRSQTYEQYF. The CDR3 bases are TGTGCCAGCAGTTCCCCGAGGTCACAGACCTACGAGCAGTACTTC.

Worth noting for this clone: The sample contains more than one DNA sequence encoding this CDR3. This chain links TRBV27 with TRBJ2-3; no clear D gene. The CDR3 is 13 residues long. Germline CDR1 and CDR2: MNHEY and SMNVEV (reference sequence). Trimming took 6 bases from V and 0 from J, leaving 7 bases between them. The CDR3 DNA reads TGTGCCAGCAGCTTGTCCAGCACAGATACGCAGTATTTT. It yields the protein CASSLSSTDTQYF.

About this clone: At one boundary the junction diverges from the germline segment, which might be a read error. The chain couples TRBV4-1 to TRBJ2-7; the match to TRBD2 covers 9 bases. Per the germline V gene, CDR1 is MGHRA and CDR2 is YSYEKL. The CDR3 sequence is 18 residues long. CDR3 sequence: CASRQGPLLAGPSYEQYF. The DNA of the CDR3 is TGCGCCAGCAGACAAGGTCCGTTACTAGCGGGCCCCTCCTACGAGCAGTACTTC.

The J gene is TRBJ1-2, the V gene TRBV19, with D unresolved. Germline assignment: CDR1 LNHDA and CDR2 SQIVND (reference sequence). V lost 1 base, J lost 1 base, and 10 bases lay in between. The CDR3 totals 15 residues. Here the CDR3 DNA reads TGTGCCAGTAGTATAGTTGGGCGAAATAACTATGGCTACACCTTC. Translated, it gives CASSIVGRNNYGYTF. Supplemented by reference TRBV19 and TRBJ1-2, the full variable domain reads DGGITQSPKYLFRKEGQNVTLSCEQNLNHDAMYWYRQDPGQGLRLIYYSQIVNDFQKGDIAEGYSVSREKKESFPLTVTSAQKNPTAFYLCASSIVGRNNYGYTFGSGTRLTVV.